The subject of this entry is one TCR beta chain. This table comes from immunoSEQ multiplex PCR, and its TCRdb copy is limited to in-frame clones, with some not included. The sample lists around 53,000 clones; around nine tenths were seen once. The entry originates in a study of technical replicates of blood from a handful of donors. Per the germline V gene, CDR1 is SEHNR and CDR2 is FQNEAQ (reference sequence). CDR3 length equals 15 residues. The junction had 2 bases not matched to a gene; V was cut back by 3 bases and J by 5 bases. The clonotype was recovered from a human donor in good health. Some clones in this sample may be carry-over from other donors' samples. What was sequenced was PBMCs. This chain uses TRBV7-9 with TRBJ2-2; 11 bases are shared with TRBD2. The chain's CDR3 is CASSFVAGGTGELFF. In DNA form, the CDR3 reads TGTGCCAGCAGCTTCGTAGCGGGAGGGACCGGGGAGCTGTTTTTT.